This entry concerns a single T cell receptor beta chain. The entry originates in a study of blood T cell repertoires in COVID-19. Authors' processing steps: Estimation of nucleated cell counts was performed using reference gene primer amplification. Produced via immunoSEQ multiplex PCR; TCRdb's table is partial and in-frame only. The D gene and trimming were derived from the DNA, and the V and J assignments and clone size from that table. Found here are hundreds of thousands of clones, about 89% of them singletons; the top ten hold about 3%. From germline, CDR1 is SGHVS and CDR2 FNYEAQ. There are 14 residues in the CDR3. V shed 5 bases and J shed 2 bases, with 9 bases lying between them.

This chain joins TRBV7-6 and TRBJ2-2; weak D call: TRBD1 (5 bases). The sequenced material came from peripheral blood. This sequence was found in a woman aged 30 to 39 with COVID-19, enrolled during active disease. The CDR3 loop reads CASSHRTNTGELFF. The CDR3 DNA reads TGTGCCAGCAGCCACCGGACAAACACCGGGGAGCTGTTTTTT.